Included here is one T cell receptor (beta chain) sequence, with context. This clonotype was found a few times. The clone's antigen remains unknown. Base-call qualities are not available, and no considerably larger clone is one nucleotide away. TCR beta CDR3 regions were amplified from RNA transcripts. The first round of RT-PCR for the TCR CDR3 was performed with the HTBI primer set and the Qiagen OneStep RT-PCR kit. Libraries were constructed in a second round of multiplex PCR, after which size selection and purification were carried out. Libraries were sequenced paired-end with 100 bp reads on an Illumina HiSeq2000. The paper's processing steps were these. SOAPnuke was used to process the raw data, removing reads that contained adapters or uncalled bases, had a mean Phred below 15, or lacked an exact match to the constant primer or identifier. High-quality paired reads were merged using COPE v1.2.5, and each unique nucleotide sequence was defined as a clonotype. MiTCR v1.1 was used to align clonotypes to the IMGT TRBV, TRBD and TRBJ reference segments. The analysis was restricted to V-J combinations with a frequency above 0.0001, which together covered about 99% of the repertoires. A TCS score was defined as the ratio between F50 (clonal expansion) and ExV (chaos), using BLOSUM62-based TCRdist between CDR3 peptides within each V-J. Welch's t-statistics and random forest reduced just over 500 V-J features to some 14, which were used in a naive Bayes classifier (R e1071). TCRdb's own reprocessing of the public reads used fastp at Q25 and MiXCR and kept productive beta chains. Every entry covers one CDR3 protein and lists the most common genes and DNA from its rows. These V and J calls rely on TCRdb rather than the paper's analysis. The sample records about 500,000 distinct CDR3 sequences, 15% to 20% of which are singletons. The ten largest clones take up approximately 15% of the sample.

Ophthalmopathy patients had moderately to severely active disease, with a Clinical Activity Score of 3 or more, a NOSPECS grade of 4 or more, and a disease duration of less than 3 months. Exclusion was applied to patients with uncontrolled infections, other autoimmune diseases, pregnancy or lactation. Diagnoses relied on clinical symptoms, serum thyroxine and TRAb, thyroid ultrasound and orbital computed tomography. Ficoll-Paque density gradient centrifugation was used to isolate PBMCs from approximately 10 ml of fresh peripheral blood. Trizol reagent was used to extract total RNA, and RNA quality was then checked on an Agilent 2100 Bioanalyzer. This sample was taken from a study of T cells in Graves' hyperthyroidism and ophthalmopathy (dated by TCRdb to the late 2010s). As for the study more broadly: Peripheral blood samples were taken at the time of initial diagnosis, prior to any treatment. The study also compared thyroid tissue and blood T-cell repertoires from 5 to 7 Graves' hyperthyroidism patients. An independent validation cohort of 18 to 20 hyperthyroidism patients and over 15 patients who later progressed to ophthalmopathy tested prospective prediction of ophthalmopathy. TCR Vbeta CDR3 sequencing of 120 to 150 peripheral blood samples (more than 40 ophthalmopathy, 75 hyperthyroidism and 17 progressor patients) is reported in the paper. Once sampling was done, hyperthyroidism patients were given methimazole at a starting dose of 30 mg daily, whereas ophthalmopathy patients were given high-dose intravenous methylprednisolone. The roughly 100 discovery patients were divided at random into training and test sets in a 7:3 ratio. To identify TCR V-J signatures that set the groups apart, the researchers used a discovery cohort of 95 to 100 patients, made up of roughly 40 with Graves' ophthalmopathy and about 59 with stable Graves' hyperthyroidism. The paper's findings and limits, for the study overall: During validation, the model predicted progression to ophthalmopathy a median of approximately 6 months ahead of onset, with approximately 71% sensitivity and less than 85% specificity. Blood samples also contained most of the expanded thyroid clonotypes (frequency above 0.001), which suggests that blood repertoires may reflect thyroid immune responses. Sample size was not statistically predetermined, and blinding of investigators to group allocation was not performed. A 13 V-J signature model separated ophthalmopathy from stable hyperthyroidism, with 87.88% sensitivity and 81% to 83% specificity in cross-validation and 80%/75% in testing.

Ends trimmed: V by 1 base, J by 4 bases; bases unmatched to a gene: 3. Including the terminal cysteine and phenylalanine, the CDR3 comprises 16 residues. This entry keeps only the CDR3 DNA: 48 bases, framed from base 1. CDR1 and CDR2 (LGHNA, YSLEER) derive from the germline V gene. Sequencing was done on a sample of blood. The chain employs TRBV4-3 and TRBJ2-1; 11 of the junction bases match TRBD2. The source is a woman in her late teens or twenties with Graves' ophthalmopathy. The DNA sequence is given as TGCGCCAGCAGCCAAGGGATAGCGGGAGGGTACAATGAGCAGTTCTTC. It encodes CASSQGIAGGYNEQFF.